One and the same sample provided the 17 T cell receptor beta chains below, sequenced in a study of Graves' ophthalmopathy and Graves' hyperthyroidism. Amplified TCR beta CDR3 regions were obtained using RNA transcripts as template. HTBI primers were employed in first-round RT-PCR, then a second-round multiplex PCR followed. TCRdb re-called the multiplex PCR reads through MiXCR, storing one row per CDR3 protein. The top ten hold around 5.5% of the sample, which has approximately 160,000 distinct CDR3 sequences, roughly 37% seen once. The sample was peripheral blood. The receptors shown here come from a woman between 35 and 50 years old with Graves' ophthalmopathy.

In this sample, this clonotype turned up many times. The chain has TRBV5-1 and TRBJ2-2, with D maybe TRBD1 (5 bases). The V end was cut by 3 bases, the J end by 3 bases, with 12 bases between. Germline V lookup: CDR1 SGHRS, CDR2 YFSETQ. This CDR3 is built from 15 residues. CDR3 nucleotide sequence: TGCGCCAGCAGCTCCCGACAGATTGACACCGGGGAGCTGTTTTTT. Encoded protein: CASSSRQIDTGELFF.

DNA for the CDR3: TGCAGCGTCCGAGGAGGGGCGGACTCCTACGAGCAGTACTTC. Translated: CSVRGGADSYEQYF. The V and J genes are TRBV29-1 and TRBJ2-7, with D maybe TRBD2 (6 bases). CDR3 length: 14 amino acids. The V end was cut by 6 bases, the J end by 0 bases, with 15 bases between. Per the germline V gene, CDR1 is SQVTM and CDR2 is ANQGSEA.

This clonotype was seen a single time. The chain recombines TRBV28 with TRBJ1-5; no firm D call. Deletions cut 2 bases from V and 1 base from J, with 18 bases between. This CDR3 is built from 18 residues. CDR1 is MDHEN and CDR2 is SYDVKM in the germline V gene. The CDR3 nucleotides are TGTGCCAGCAGTTTAGAAAAGGCCCGGGGATCAAGCAATCAGCCCCAGCATTTT. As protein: CASSLEKARGSSNQPQHF.

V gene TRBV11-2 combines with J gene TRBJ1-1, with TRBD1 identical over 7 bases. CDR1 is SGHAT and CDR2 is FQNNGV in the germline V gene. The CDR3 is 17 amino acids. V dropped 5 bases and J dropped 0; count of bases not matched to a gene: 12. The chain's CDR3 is CASSPTTDRVVNTEAFF. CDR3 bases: TGTGCCAGCAGCCCCACGACCGACAGGGTTGTGAACACTGAAGCTTTCTTT.

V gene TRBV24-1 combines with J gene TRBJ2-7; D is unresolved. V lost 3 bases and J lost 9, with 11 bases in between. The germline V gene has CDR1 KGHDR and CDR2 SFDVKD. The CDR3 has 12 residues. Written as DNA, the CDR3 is TGTGCCACCAGTGATCCGAGAGGTTCGCAGTACTTC. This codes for CATSDPRGSQYF.

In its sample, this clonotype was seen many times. CDR3 nucleotide sequence: TGTGCCAGCAGGGAGGACTATGGCTACACCTTC. It specifies CASREDYGYTF. The chain employs TRBV28 and TRBJ1-2; D call uncertain. The germline V gene has CDR1 MDHEN and CDR2 SYDVKM. V was pared by 6 bases and J by 3 bases, with 5 bases between. The CDR3 is 11 amino acids.

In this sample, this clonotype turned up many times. The CDR3 protein is CASSTGREAFF. In DNA form, the CDR3 reads TGTGCCAGCAGCACCGGACGGGAAGCTTTCTTT. The chain joins TRBV7-9 to TRBJ1-1, with no clear D. The CDR3 extends over 11 amino acids. Germline V gives CDR1 SEHNR, CDR2 FQNEAQ (reference sequence). Trimming stripped 5 bases from V and 8 bases from J, with 9 bases between.

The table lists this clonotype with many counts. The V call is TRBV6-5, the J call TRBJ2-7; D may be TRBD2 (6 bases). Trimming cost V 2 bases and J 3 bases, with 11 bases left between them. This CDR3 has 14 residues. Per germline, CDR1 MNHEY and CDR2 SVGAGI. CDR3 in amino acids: CASSYQGGLYEQYF. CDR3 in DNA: TGTGCCAGCAGTTACCAAGGAGGGCTCTACGAGCAGTACTTC.

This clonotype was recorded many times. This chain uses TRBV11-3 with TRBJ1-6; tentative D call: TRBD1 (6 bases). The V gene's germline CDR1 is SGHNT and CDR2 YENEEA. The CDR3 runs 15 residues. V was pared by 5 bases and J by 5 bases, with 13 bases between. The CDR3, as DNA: TGTGCCAGCAGCACAAGGGACACTAATAATTCACCCCTCCACTTT. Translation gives CASSTRDTNNSPLHF.

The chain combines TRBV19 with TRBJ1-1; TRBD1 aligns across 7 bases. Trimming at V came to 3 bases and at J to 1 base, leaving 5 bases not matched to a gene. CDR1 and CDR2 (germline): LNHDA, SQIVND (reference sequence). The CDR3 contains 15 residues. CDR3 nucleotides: TGTGCCAGTAGTATTACAGGGGCCGGGAACACTGAAGCTTTCTTT. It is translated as CASSITGAGNTEAFF.

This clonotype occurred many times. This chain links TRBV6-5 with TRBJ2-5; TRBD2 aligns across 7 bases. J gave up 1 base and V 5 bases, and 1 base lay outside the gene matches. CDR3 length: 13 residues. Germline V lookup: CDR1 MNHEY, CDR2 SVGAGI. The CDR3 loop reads CASSPSGQETQYF. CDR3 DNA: TGTGCCAGCAGTCCTAGCGGCCAAGAGACCCAGTACTTC.

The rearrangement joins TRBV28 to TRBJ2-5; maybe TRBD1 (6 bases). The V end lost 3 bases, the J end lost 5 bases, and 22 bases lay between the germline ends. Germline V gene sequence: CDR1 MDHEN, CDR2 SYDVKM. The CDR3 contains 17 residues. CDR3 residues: CASSFSRDTKLSETQYF. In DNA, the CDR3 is TGTGCCAGCAGTTTCAGCCGGGACACAAAACTAAGTGAGACCCAGTACTTC.

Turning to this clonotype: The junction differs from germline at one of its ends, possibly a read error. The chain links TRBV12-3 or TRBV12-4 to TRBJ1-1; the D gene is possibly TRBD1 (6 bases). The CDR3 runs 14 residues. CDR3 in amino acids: CGSTRGLGDTEAFF. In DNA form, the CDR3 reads TGTGGCAGCACGCGGGGGCTGGGGGACACTGAAGCTTTCTTT.

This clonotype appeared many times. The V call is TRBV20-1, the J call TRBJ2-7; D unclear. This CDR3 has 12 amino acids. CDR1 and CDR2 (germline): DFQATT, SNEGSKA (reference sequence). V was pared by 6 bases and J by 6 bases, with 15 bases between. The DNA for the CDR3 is TGCAGTGCATACGCAGCCCTTGGCGAGCAGTACTTC. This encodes CSAYAALGEQYF.

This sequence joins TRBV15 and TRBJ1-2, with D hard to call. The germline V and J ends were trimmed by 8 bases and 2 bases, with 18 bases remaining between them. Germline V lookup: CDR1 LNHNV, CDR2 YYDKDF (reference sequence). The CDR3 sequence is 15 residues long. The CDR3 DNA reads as TGTGCCACCTCCGGTAGTGGCAGCGCCAACTATGGCTACACCTTC. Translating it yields CATSGSGSANYGYTF.

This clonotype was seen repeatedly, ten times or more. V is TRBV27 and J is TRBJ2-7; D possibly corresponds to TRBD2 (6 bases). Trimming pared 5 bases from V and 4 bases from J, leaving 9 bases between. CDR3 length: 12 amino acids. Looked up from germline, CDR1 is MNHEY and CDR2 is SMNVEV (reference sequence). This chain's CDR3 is CASSRGEYEQYF. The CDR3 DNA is TGTGCCAGCAGTCGCGGGGAATACGAGCAGTACTTC.

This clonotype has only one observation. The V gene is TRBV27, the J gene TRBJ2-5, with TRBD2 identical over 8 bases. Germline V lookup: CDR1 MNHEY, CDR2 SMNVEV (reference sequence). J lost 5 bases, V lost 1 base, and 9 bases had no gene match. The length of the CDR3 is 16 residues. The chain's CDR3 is CASSLFPGGPRETQYF. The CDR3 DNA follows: TGTGCCAGCAGTTTATTCCCGGGAGGGCCTCGGGAGACCCAGTACTTC.